This T cell receptor (beta chain) was retrieved from a study of T cell repertoires in cytomegalovirus infection (dated by TCRdb to between 2018 and 2021). Background for the entire study: Donor HLA type was relevant to the analysis, because carriage of CMV infection together with the matching HLA type was indicated by public TCR beta signatures.

TCRdb lists the instrument as Illumina HiSeq 1500. TCRdb itself trimmed the public reads at Q25 with fastp, ran MiXCR and retained productive beta chains. Rows with one shared CDR3 protein collapse into an entry with the most common genes and DNA. This sample has roughly 630,000 distinct CDR3 sequences in its table, and roughly a quarter of those were observed once. Clones ranked in the top ten supply around 7.6% of the sample. This clonotype appeared a few times. This receptor's antigen is unknown. Base qualities are not at hand, and no much larger clone is one base apart. The CDR3 covers 15 residues, taking in both the cysteine and the phenylalanine. Just CDR3 DNA is preserved here, 45 bases in frame from base 1. V is clipped by 5 bases and J by 2 bases, and the sequence between their germline boundaries is 16 bases long. The germline V gene encodes CDR1 SEHNR and CDR2 FQNEAQ (reference sequence).

What the study reported, not specific to this receptor: The ex vivo response was dominated by HLA-C-restricted CMV-specific TCR beta clonotypes, which also provided the single most frequent clonotype in two of eight donors. In both this cohort and an independent cohort of some 380 donors, the cumulative frequency of public TCR beta family members distinguished carriers of CMV infection plus the relevant HLA type.

This TCR derives from a human donor in good health (CMV status not recorded). Some clones in this sample may be carry-over from other donors' samples. Material: CD8+ T cells from PBMCs. This sequence uses TRBV7-9 and TRBJ2-7; TRBD1 could be the D gene, as 5 bases match. The DNA sequence follows: TGTGCCAGCAGCCAAACCCAGACAGAAACCTACGAGCAGTACTTC. Its product reads: CASSQTQTETYEQYF.